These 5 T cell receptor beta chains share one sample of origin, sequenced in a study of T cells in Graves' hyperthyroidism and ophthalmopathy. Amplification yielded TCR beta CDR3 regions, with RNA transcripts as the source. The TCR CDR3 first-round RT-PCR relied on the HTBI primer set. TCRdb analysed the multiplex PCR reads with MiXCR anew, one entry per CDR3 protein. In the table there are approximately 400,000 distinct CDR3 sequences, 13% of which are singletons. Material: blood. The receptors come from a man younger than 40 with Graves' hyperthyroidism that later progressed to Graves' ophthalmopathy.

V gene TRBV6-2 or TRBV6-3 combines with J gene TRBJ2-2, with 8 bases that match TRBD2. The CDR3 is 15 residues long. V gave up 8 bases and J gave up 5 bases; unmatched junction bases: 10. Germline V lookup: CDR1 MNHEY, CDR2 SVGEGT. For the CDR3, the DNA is TGTGCCAGCGGGTTAAGCGGGGGCGGGACCGGGGAGCTGTTTTTT. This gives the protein CASGLSGGGTGELFF.

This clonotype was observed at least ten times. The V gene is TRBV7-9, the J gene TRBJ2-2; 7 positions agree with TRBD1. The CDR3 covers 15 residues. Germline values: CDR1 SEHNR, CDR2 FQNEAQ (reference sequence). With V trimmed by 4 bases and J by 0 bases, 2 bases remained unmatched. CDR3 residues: CASSYDRANTGELFF. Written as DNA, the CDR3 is TGTGCCAGCAGCTATGACAGGGCGAACACCGGGGAGCTGTTTTTT.

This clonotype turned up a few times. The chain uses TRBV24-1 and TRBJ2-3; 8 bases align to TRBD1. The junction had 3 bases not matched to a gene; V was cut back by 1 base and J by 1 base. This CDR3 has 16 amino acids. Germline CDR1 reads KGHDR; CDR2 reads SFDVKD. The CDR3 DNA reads TGTGCCACCAGTGATTTTGTGACAGGGGGCACAGATACGCAGTATTTT. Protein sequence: CATSDFVTGGTDTQYF.

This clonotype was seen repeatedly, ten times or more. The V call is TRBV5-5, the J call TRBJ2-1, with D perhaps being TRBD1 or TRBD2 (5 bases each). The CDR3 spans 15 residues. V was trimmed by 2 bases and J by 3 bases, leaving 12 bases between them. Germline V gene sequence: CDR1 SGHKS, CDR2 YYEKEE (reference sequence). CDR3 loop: CASSLSGTYYNEQFF. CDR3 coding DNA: TGTGCCAGCAGCTTATCCGGGACGTACTACAATGAGCAGTTCTTC.

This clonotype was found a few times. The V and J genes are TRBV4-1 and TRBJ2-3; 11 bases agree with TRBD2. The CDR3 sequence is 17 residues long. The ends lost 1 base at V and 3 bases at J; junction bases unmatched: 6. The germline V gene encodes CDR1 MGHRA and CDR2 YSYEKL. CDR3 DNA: TGCGCCAGCAGCCAAGCTTTTAGCGGGGGGGGTACAGATACGCAGTATTTT. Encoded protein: CASSQAFSGGGTDTQYF.